This TCR beta chain was captured by sequencing in a study of blood T cell repertoires in COVID-19. Study context: Researchers got acute and convalescent COVID-19 samples from the United States, Italy and Spain.

This CDR3 region has 12 residues. Germline CDR1 is SNHLY and CDR2 is FYNNEI. The V segment lost 6 bases and the J segment 6 bases; nucleotides outside the gene matches: 3. Per the authors' pipeline: Quantification of nucleated cells was approximated via reference gene primer amplification. TCRdb keeps only in-frame clones here, not all; method: immunoSEQ multiplex PCR. The V and J calls and clone size come from that table; D and trimming were worked out from the DNA. Among about 160,000 clones, 75% to 90% were seen once, and the ten largest hold about 10%. The chain is built from TRBV2 and TRBJ2-5; 8 bases line up with TRBD1. The sample was peripheral blood. The TCR sequence derives from a woman of 80 years or more with active or convalescent COVID-19. The CDR3 region is CASRDRGKTQYF. The CDR3 DNA follows: TGTGCCAGCAGAGACAGGGGAAAGACCCAGTACTTC. The full variable domain, rest sourced from reference TRBV2 and TRBJ2-5, is EPEVTQTPSHQVTQMGQEVILRCVPISNHLYFYWYRQILGQKVEFLVSFYNNEISEKSEIFDDQFSVERPDGSNFTLKIRSTKLEDSAMYFCASRDRGKTQYFGPGTRLLVL.